This T cell receptor beta chain comes out of a study of cytomegalovirus exposure and HLA in healthy donors. Looking at the study overall: Earlier sequencing of about 179 million T cells yielded around 120 million unique TCR beta sequences.

After removal of 5 bases from V and 11 bases from J, the junction contained 15 bases not matched to a gene. Looked up from germline, CDR1 is SGHNT and CDR2 is YENEEA. The CDR3 is made up of 16 amino acids. Study observations and caveats: The dataset shows that most TCR sequences were rare, while some public TCRs occurred in many donors. The authors considered a cluster of highly shared sequence variants likely to be a sequencing artifact.

The PCR used 60 Vbeta and 13 Jbeta primers. The data were produced by immunoSEQ multiplex PCR, yet TCRdb's version contains in-frame clones alone and is incomplete. The sample yields about 270,000 clones, roughly 70% seen once. For this clone: Its antigen is not identified.

At the time of sampling, donors were nominally healthy, though unrecorded immune exposures were likely. The clonotype comes from a female donor in good health and CMV-seronegative. Material: PBMCs. V and J are TRBV11-3 and TRBJ1-1, with 12 bases identical to TRBD1. The CDR3 nucleotides are TGTGCCAGCAGCGTCACCTCGGGGACAGGGGGCGCGGGGGCTTTCTTT. This gives the protein CASSVTSGTGGAGAFF.